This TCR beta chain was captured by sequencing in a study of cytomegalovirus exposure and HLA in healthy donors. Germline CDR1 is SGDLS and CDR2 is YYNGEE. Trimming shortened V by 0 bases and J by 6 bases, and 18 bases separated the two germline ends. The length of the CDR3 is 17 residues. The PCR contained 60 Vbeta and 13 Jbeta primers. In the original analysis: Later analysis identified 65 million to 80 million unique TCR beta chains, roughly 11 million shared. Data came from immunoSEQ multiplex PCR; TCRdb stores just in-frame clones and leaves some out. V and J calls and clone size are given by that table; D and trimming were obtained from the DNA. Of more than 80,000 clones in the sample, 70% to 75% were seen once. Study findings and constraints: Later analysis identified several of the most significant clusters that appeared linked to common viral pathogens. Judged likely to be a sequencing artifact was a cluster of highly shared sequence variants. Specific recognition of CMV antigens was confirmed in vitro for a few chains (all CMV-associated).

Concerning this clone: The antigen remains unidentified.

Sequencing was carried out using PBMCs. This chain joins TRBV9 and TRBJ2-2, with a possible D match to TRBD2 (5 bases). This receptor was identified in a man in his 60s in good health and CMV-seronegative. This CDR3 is CASSVVSGLAGSGELFF. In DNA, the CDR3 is TGTGCCAGCAGCGTAGTCTCTGGCCTAGCCGGGTCCGGGGAGCTGTTTTTT.